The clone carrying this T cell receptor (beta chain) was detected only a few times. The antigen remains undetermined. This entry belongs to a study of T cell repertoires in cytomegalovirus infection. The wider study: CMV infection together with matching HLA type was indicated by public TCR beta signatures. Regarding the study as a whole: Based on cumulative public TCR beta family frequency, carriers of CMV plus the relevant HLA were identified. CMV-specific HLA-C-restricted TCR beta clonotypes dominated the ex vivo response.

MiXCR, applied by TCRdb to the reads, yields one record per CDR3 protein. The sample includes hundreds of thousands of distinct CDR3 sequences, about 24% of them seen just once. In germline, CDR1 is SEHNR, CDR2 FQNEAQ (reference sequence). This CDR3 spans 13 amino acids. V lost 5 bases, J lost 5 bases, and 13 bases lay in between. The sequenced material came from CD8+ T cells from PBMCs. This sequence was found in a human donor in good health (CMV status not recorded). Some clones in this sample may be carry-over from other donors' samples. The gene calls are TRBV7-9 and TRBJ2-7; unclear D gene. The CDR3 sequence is CASSAFSPHEQYF. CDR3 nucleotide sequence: TGTGCCAGCAGCGCCTTTAGTCCCCACGAGCAGTACTTC. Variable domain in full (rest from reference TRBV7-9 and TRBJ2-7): DTGVSQNPRHKITKRGQNVTFRCDPISEHNRLYWYRQTLGQGPEFLTYFQNEAQLEKSRLLSDRFSAERPKGSFSTLEIQRTEQGDSAMYLCASSAFSPHEQYFGPGTRLTVT.